These 30 T cell receptor beta chains came from one sample sequenced in a study of long-term antiretroviral therapy in people with HIV (dated by TCRdb to 2022 to 2024). The immunoSEQ hsTCRB v3.0 assay was used at survey level resolution to sequence the TRB variable region. TCRdb retrieved this table from immuneACCESS and kept in-frame rearrangements only. Not all clones are present; in checked studies, unresolved V genes account for under half, and no reason is known for the remainder. Here the sample has about 23,000 clones; about 81% occur a single time. The ten most abundant clones make up roughly 7% of the sample. Sequenced here: unsorted PBMCs, sampled 1.5 years after starting antiretroviral therapy. These receptors were obtained from a man between 25 and 39 years old with HIV.

The chain employs TRBV9 and TRBJ2-1; 7 bases align to TRBD1. CDR3 length: 16 amino acids. V dropped 4 bases and J dropped 4; count of bases not matched to a gene: 11. The germline gives CDR1 SGDLS, CDR2 YYNGEE. CDR3 bases: TGTGCCAGCAGCCCCTCCCCCGGGACAGTTTACAATGAGCAGTTCTTC. Protein: CASSPSPGTVYNEQFF.

In its sample, this clone was seen a few times. This chain links TRBV7-2 with TRBJ2-7; D unclear. V lost 5 bases to trimming and J lost 4 bases, with 12 bases between them. Germline V gene lookup returns CDR1 SGHTA and CDR2 FQGNSA. This CDR3 contains 13 residues. The CDR3: CASSRPGPYEQYF. The CDR3 DNA reads as TGTGCCAGCAGCCGTCCCGGACCTTACGAGCAGTACTTC.

The rearrangement joins TRBV28 to TRBJ2-3; 9 bases match TRBD2. Germline CDR1 is MDHEN and CDR2 is SYDVKM. This CDR3 has 15 residues. V was pared by 8 bases and J by 2 bases, with 8 bases of the junction left unmatched. CDR3 in amino acids: CASLYSGGLTDTQYF. The CDR3 coding sequence is TGTGCCAGCTTGTATAGCGGGGGCCTCACAGATACGCAGTATTTT.

This clone has a handful of counts. This chain joins TRBV27 and TRBJ2-5; D uncertain. Per the germline V gene, CDR1 is MNHEY and CDR2 is SMNVEV (reference sequence). Trimming removed 8 bases at V and 2 bases at J, with 15 bases between. This CDR3 is built from 14 residues. CDR3 sequence reads: CASRRSLIQETQYF. The CDR3 nucleotides are TGTGCCAGCCGAAGGTCGCTGATACAAGAGACCCAGTACTTC.

This clone was seen a handful of times. The V and J genes are TRBV27 and TRBJ2-1; 11 nucleotides line up with TRBD2. V dropped 4 bases and J dropped 10; count of bases not matched to a gene: 6. The V gene's germline CDR1 is MNHEY and CDR2 SMNVEV (reference sequence). CDR3 length: 14 residues. DNA for the CDR3: TGTGCCAGCAGTTACTCACTAGCGGGGGAAGAGCAGTTCTTC. Translated, it gives CASSYSLAGEEQFF.

This clone was recorded a few times. The V and J genes are TRBV7-9 and TRBJ1-2; the D is unclear. Germline CDR1 SEHNR, CDR2 FQNEAQ (reference sequence). V was pared by 1 base and J by 7 bases, with 4 bases between. The CDR3 is 11 residues long. The CDR3 protein is CASSLGSGYTF. CDR3 nucleotides: TGTGCCAGCAGCTTAGGGTCTGGCTACACCTTC.

J is TRBJ1-1 and V is TRBV18, with TRBD1 identical over 9 bases. V lost 7 bases and J lost 4; bases outside the gene matches: 7. Germline CDR1 reads KGHSH; CDR2 reads LQKENI. The CDR3 has 14 amino acids. The CDR3 is CASLRQGGATEAFF. In DNA, the CDR3 is TGTGCCAGCTTGAGACAGGGGGGGGCCACTGAAGCTTTCTTT.

This clone has more than one count but fewer than ten. This chain connects TRBV27 to TRBJ1-1, with unresolved D. Trimming took 8 bases from V and 1 from J, leaving 11 bases between them. Per germline, CDR1 MNHEY and CDR2 SMNVEV (reference sequence). This CDR3 comprises 13 residues. CDR3 loop: CASRPERNTEAFF. CDR3 coding DNA: TGTGCCAGCCGCCCCGAAAGGAACACTGAAGCTTTCTTT.

This clone was observed once. J is TRBJ2-1 and V is TRBV28, with TRBD2 matching over 8 bases. The CDR3 runs to 14 residues. Germline V CDR1 and CDR2: MDHEN, SYDVKM. Trimming took 5 bases from V and 5 from J; bases not matched to a gene: 5. The CDR3 bases are TGTGCCAGCAGTACAAGACTAGCGAACAATGAGCAGTTCTTC. This codes for CASSTRLANNEQFF.

The V call is TRBV7-8, the J call TRBJ2-1, with a tentative D call TRBD1 (5 bases). This CDR3 has 13 residues. Germline loops: CDR1 SGHVS, CDR2 FQNEAQ. Trimming cost V 0 bases and J 5 bases, with 5 bases left between them. The CDR3 reads CASSLAQDNEQFF. The CDR3 nucleotides are TGTGCCAGCAGCTTAGCACAGGACAATGAGCAGTTCTTC.

This rearrangement joins TRBV7-9 to TRBJ2-7; a possible D gene is TRBD2 (6 bases). The V end was cut by 5 bases, the J end by 3 bases, with 17 bases between. CDR3 length: 15 residues. Germline CDR1 reads SEHNR; CDR2 reads FQNEAQ (reference sequence). The CDR3 sequence: CASSRPLEGDYEQYF. In DNA, the CDR3 is TGTGCCAGCAGCCGACCCCTGGAGGGAGACTACGAGCAGTACTTC.

The rearrangement links TRBV5-4 to TRBJ2-7; weak D call: TRBD2 (5 bases). CDR1 is SGHNT and CDR2 is YYREEE in the germline V gene (reference sequence). The germline V and J ends were trimmed by 3 bases and 0 bases, with 13 bases remaining between them. This CDR3 comprises 15 residues. The CDR3 nucleotides read TGTGCCAGCAGCTCCGCGGGTCTGAGCTCCTACGAGCAGTACTTC. As protein: CASSSAGLSSYEQYF.

The chain is built from TRBV30 and TRBJ1-2; no clear D gene. Germline assignment: CDR1 GTSNPN and CDR2 SVGIG (reference sequence). Trimming pared 0 bases from V and 3 bases from J, leaving 8 bases between. The CDR3 runs to 13 residues. CDR3 DNA sequence: TGTGCCTGGAGTGTTGGGAGAGACTATGGCTACACCTTC. Protein sequence: CAWSVGRDYGYTF.

The V call is TRBV5-1, the J call TRBJ2-2; D might be TRBD2 (5 bases). CDR1 is SGHRS and CDR2 is YFSETQ in the germline V gene. V was cut by 4 bases and J by 7 bases, with 11 bases left in between. This CDR3 spans 13 amino acids. CDR3 region: CASSTPGDGELFF. The CDR3 bases are TGCGCCAGCAGCACCCCCGGGGACGGGGAGCTGTTTTTT. Based on the CDR3 plus reference TRBV5-1 and TRBJ2-2, the full variable domain is KAGVTQTPRYLIKTRGQQVTLSCSPISGHRSVSWYQQTPGQGLQFLFEYFSETQRNKGNFPGRFSGRQFSNSRSEMNVSTLELGDSALYLCASSTPGDGELFFGEGSRLTVL.

The chain couples TRBV12-5 to TRBJ2-7, with 9 nucleotides matching TRBD2. Germline-derived CDR1 and CDR2 are LGHNT and FRNRAP. V shed 2 bases, J shed 7 bases, and the junction held 6 bases outside the gene matches. CDR3 length: 14 residues. The CDR3 here is CASGLPLGLAEQYF. The CDR3 DNA reads TGTGCTAGTGGTTTGCCCCTGGGACTAGCAGAGCAGTACTTC. The full variable domain, completed using reference TRBV12-5 and TRBJ2-7, is DARVTQTPRHKVTEMGQEVTMRCQPILGHNTVFWYRQTMMQGLELLAYFRNRAPLDDSGMPKDRFSAEMPDATLATLKIQPSEPRDSAVYFCASGLPLGLAEQYFGPGTRLTVT.

V gene TRBV27 combines with J gene TRBJ2-7; maybe TRBD1 (6 bases). Germline lookup yields CDR1 MNHEY and CDR2 SMNVEV (reference sequence). Deletions cut 5 bases from V and 7 bases from J, with 15 bases between. The CDR3 is 13 amino acids. CDR3 region: CASSLLGQWEQYF. The CDR3 DNA reads as TGTGCCAGCAGTCTCCTGGGACAATGGGAGCAGTACTTC.

The chain has TRBV15 and TRBJ1-5; the D gene is possibly TRBD1 (6 bases). Germline-derived CDR1 and CDR2 are LNHNV and YYDKDF (reference sequence). This CDR3 comprises 17 residues. V lost 0 bases and J 3 bases, leaving 15 bases between the germline ends. In DNA form, the CDR3 reads TGTGCCACCAGCAGAGATAACCCCGCGGGGGCCAATCAGCCCCAGCATTTT. Translated: CATSRDNPAGANQPQHF.

The chain carries TRBV6-6 and TRBJ2-2; 8 nucleotides line up with TRBD1. Germline CDR1 is MNHNY and CDR2 is SVGAGI (reference sequence). Losses at the gene ends were 5 bases for V and 1 base for J; bases not matched to a gene: 3. The CDR3 loop spans 15 amino acids. Written as DNA, the CDR3 is TGTGCCAGCAGTCCTACAGGGGGGAACACCGGGGAGCTGTTTTTT. This translates into CASSPTGGNTGELFF.

The genes are TRBV7-2 and TRBJ1-5; D remains ambiguous. CDR3 length equals 14 residues. Per germline, CDR1 SGHTA and CDR2 FQGNSA. Trimming pared 2 bases from V and 3 bases from J, leaving 8 bases between. CDR3 region: CASSLQAVNQPQHF. The CDR3 nucleotides read TGTGCCAGCAGCTTACAGGCAGTCAATCAGCCCCAGCATTTT.

The V call is TRBV30, the J call TRBJ2-5; D may match TRBD1 or TRBD2 (6 bases each). CDR3 length: 14 amino acids. Trimming shortened V by 2 bases and J by 5 bases, and 15 bases separated the two germline ends. CDR1 and CDR2 from the germline V gene are GTSNPN and SVGIG (reference sequence). The CDR3 nucleotides are TGTGCCTGGAGTCCAAGGTGGGGGGCGGAGACCCAGTACTTC. Protein: CAWSPRWGAETQYF.

This clone was detected a few times. The chain links TRBV30 to TRBJ1-1; D not resolved. With 5 bases removed from V and 0 bases from J, the gap between germline ends came to 4 bases. The CDR3 runs 11 residues. CDR1 is GTSNPN, CDR2 SVGIG, per germline (reference sequence). CDR3 in amino acids: CAWFMNTEAFF. CDR3 coding DNA: TGTGCCTGGTTTATGAACACTGAAGCTTTCTTT.

CDR3 sequence reads: CAWSTRDRVYGYTF. CDR3 nucleotide sequence: TGTGCCTGGAGTACGCGGGACAGGGTCTATGGCTACACCTTC. The chain uses TRBV30 and TRBJ1-2; 9 bases agree with TRBD1. The V segment lost 2 bases and the J segment 4 bases; nucleotides outside the gene matches: 5. CDR3 size: 14 residues. Per germline, CDR1 GTSNPN and CDR2 SVGIG (reference sequence).

This clone was recorded once. Other DNA sequences in the same sample also yield this CDR3. V gene TRBV7-2 combines with J gene TRBJ2-7; D is undetermined. The CDR3 extends over 12 amino acids. CDR1 and CDR2 (germline): SGHTA, FQGNSA. Trimming cost V 2 bases and J 1 base, with 3 bases left between them. The CDR3 DNA follows: TGTGCCAGCAGCTTAAGTTCCTACGAGCAGTACTTC. Protein: CASSLSSYEQYF.

This clone has a handful of counts. The CDR3 spells CASSLADLNYGYTF. CDR3 sequence (DNA): TGTGCCAGCAGCTTAGCAGACCTGAACTATGGCTACACCTTC. J is TRBJ1-2 and V is TRBV7-9; D uncertain. The V gene lost 0 bases and the J gene lost 2 bases, with 7 bases spanning the gap. This CDR3 has 14 amino acids. Germline CDR1 and CDR2: SEHNR and FQNEAQ (reference sequence).

The V and J genes are TRBV5-6 and TRBJ1-3; TRBD1 is a possible D gene (5 bases). The CDR3 contains 13 residues. CDR1 and CDR2 from the germline V gene are SGHDT and YYEEEE. V lost 1 base, J lost 4 bases, and 6 bases lay in between. CDR3 sequence: CASSLTGGNTIYF. The CDR3 bases are TGTGCCAGCAGCTTGACAGGCGGAAACACCATATATTTT.

J is TRBJ2-3 and V is TRBV7-9; D is possibly TRBD1 (6 bases). In germline, CDR1 is SEHNR, CDR2 FQNEAQ (reference sequence). The CDR3 spans 14 residues. V lost 3 bases and J lost 6, with 13 bases in between. CDR3 region: CASSLDSLLDTQYF. The CDR3 DNA is TGTGCCAGCAGCTTGGACAGTCTTCTGGATACGCAGTATTTT.

V is TRBV19 and J is TRBJ2-3, with D possibly being TRBD2 (6 bases). The V and J ends lost 5 bases and 4 bases respectively, with 16 bases between them. The length of the CDR3 is 15 residues. Germline values: CDR1 LNHDA, CDR2 SQIVND (reference sequence). The CDR3, as DNA: TGTGCCAGTAGTGCCAGGAGGGAGCAGGCAGATACGCAGTATTTT. Protein sequence: CASSARREQADTQYF.

The CDR3 reads CASSPGIMNTEAFF. CDR3 bases: TGTGCCAGCAGCCCTGGGATTATGAACACTGAAGCTTTCTTT. The rearrangement links TRBV5-6 to TRBJ1-1; D is unclear. The CDR3 runs 14 residues. The V gene lost 4 bases and the J gene lost 0 bases, with 10 bases spanning the gap. CDR1 and CDR2 from the germline V gene are SGHDT and YYEEEE.

In this sample, this clone turned up once. V gene TRBV6-1 combines with J gene TRBJ2-7, with TRBD1 matching over 9 bases. The CDR3 is made up of 14 amino acids. Germline values: CDR1 MNHNS, CDR2 SASEGT. With V trimmed by 5 bases and J by 5 bases, 7 bases remained unmatched. The CDR3 protein is CASSIQGALNEQYF. The CDR3 DNA is TGTGCCAGCAGTATACAGGGGGCTTTGAACGAGCAGTACTTC.

This chain joins TRBV4-1 and TRBJ2-7, with D possibly being TRBD1 (6 bases). Looked up from germline, CDR1 is MGHRA and CDR2 is YSYEKL. V lost 4 bases and J 2 bases, leaving 15 bases between the germline ends. The CDR3 has 15 residues. CDR3 residues: CASSLSDRNPYEQYF. The DNA for the CDR3 is TGCGCCAGCAGCCTCTCCGACAGGAATCCCTACGAGCAGTACTTC.